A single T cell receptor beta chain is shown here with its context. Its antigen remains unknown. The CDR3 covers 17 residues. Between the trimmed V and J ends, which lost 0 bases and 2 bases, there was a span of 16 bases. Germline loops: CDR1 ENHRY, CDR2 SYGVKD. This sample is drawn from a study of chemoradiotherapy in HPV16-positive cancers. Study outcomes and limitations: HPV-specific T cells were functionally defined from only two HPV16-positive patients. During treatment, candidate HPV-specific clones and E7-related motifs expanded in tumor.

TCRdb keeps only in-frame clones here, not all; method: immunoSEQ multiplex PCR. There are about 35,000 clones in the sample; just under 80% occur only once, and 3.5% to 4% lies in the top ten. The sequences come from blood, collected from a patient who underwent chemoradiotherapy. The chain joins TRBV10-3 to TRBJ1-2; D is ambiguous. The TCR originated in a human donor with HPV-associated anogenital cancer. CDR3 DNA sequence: TGTGCCATCAGTGAGTCACGCACACCTACCCTCAACTATGGCTACACCTTC. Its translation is CAISESRTPTLNYGYTF.